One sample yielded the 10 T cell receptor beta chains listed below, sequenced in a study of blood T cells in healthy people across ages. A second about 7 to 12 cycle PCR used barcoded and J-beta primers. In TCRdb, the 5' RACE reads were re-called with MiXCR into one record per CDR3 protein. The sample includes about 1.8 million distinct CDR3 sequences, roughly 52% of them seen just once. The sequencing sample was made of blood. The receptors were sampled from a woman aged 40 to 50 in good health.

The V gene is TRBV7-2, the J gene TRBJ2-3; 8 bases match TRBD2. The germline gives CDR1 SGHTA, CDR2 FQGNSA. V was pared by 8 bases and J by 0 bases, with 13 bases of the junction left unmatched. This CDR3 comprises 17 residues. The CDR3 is CASSRLAGASSTDTQYF. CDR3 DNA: TGTGCCAGCTCTCGGCTAGCGGGTGCTTCTAGCACAGATACGCAGTATTTT.

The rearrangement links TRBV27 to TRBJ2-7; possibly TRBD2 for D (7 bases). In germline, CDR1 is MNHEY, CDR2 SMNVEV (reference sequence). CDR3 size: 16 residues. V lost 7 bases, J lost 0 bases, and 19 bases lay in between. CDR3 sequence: CASIGGAGDLSYEQYF. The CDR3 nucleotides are TGTGCCAGCATAGGGGGGGCAGGGGATCTCTCCTACGAGCAGTACTTC.

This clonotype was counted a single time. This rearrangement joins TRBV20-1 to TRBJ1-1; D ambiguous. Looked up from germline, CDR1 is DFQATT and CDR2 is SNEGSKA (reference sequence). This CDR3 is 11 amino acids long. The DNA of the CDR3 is TGCAGAGGATGGGTTAACACTGAAGCTTTCTTT. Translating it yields CRGWVNTEAFF.

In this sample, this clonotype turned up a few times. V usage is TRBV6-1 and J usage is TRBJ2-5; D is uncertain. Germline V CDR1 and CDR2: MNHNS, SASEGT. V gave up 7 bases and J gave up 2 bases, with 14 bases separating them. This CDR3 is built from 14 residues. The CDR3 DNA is TGTGCCAGCAAACCTGTAATGTTACAAGAGACCCAGTACTTC. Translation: CASKPVMLQETQYF.

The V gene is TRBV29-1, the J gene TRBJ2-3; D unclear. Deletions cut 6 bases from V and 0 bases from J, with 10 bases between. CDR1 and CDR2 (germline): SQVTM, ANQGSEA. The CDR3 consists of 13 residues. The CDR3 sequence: CSVETSSTDTQYF. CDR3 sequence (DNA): TGCAGCGTCGAGACTTCGAGCACAGATACGCAGTATTTT.

The CDR3 protein is CASSRTGGSIWEKLFF. CDR3 DNA: TGTGCCAGCAGCCGGACAGGGGGCTCGATCTGGGAAAAACTGTTTTTT. The chain links TRBV6-5 to TRBJ1-4; 11 bases map to TRBD1. Trimming at V came to 6 bases and at J to 8 bases, leaving 11 bases not matched to a gene. This CDR3 spans 16 amino acids. Germline-derived CDR1 and CDR2 are MNHEY and SVGAGI.

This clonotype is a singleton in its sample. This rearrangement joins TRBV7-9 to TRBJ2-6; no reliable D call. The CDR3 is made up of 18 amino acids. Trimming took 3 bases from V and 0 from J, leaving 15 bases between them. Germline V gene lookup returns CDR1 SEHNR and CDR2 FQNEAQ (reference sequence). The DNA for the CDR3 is TGTGCCAGCAGCTTGGGTTACGGCCAAAACTCTGGGGCCAACGTCCTGACTTTC. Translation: CASSLGYGQNSGANVLTF.

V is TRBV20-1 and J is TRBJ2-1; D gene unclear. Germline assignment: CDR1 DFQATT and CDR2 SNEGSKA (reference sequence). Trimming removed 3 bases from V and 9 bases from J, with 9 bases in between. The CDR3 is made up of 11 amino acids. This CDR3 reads CSARADAEQFF. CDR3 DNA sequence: TGCAGTGCTAGGGCTGACGCTGAGCAGTTCTTC.

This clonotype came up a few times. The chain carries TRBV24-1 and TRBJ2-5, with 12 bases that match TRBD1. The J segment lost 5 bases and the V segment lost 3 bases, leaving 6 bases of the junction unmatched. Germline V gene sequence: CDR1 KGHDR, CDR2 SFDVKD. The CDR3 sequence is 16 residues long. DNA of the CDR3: TGTGCCACCAGTGATCCGGGACAGGGGGCTGTGGAGACCCAGTACTTC. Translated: CATSDPGQGAVETQYF.

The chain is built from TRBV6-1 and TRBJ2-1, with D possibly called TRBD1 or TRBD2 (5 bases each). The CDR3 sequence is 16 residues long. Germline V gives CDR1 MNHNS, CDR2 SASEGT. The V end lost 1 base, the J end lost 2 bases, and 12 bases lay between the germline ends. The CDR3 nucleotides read TGTGCCAGCAGTGAAGTAGGAGAGGGGCCCTACAATGAGCAGTTCTTC. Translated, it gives CASSEVGEGPYNEQFF.